A single sample is the source of the 24 T cell receptor beta chains below, sequenced in a study of identical twins. TCRdb ran MiXCR on the 5' RACE reads and lists one entry per CDR3 protein. In the table there are roughly 690,000 distinct CDR3 sequences, around 6.1% of which are singletons. Sequences were obtained from naive T cells sorted from blood. The receptors were gathered from a man between 18 and 35 years old in good health.

This clonotype was picked up many times. The CDR3 bases are TGCAGTGCCAACAACCGGGACAGGGTATGGGAGACCCAGTACTTC. This gives the protein CSANNRDRVWETQYF. The V gene is TRBV20-1, the J gene TRBJ2-5; TRBD1 aligns across 9 bases. Losses at the gene ends were 6 bases for V and 5 bases for J; bases not matched to a gene: 13. Germline CDR1 DFQATT, CDR2 SNEGSKA (reference sequence). The CDR3 length is 15 residues.

This clonotype was observed a handful of times. The junction does not match germline at one end; this may be a read error. This chain links TRBV14 with TRBJ1-1, with D possibly matching TRBD1 (6 bases). This CDR3 comprises 14 residues. Germline CDR1 and CDR2: SGHDN and FVKESK. The CDR3 sequence: CASSQETGNAEAFF. DNA of the CDR3: TGTGCCAGCAGCCAGGAAACAGGGAACGCTGAAGCTTTCTTT. The variable domain in full, with the rest retrieved from reference TRBV14 and TRBJ1-1, is EAGVTQFPSHSVIEKGQTVTLRCDPISGHDNLYWYRRVMGKEIKFLLHFVKESKQDESGMPNNRFLAERTGGTYSTLKVQPAELEDSGVYFCASSQETGNAEAFFGQGTRLTVV.

This clonotype was counted at least ten times. The chain recombines TRBV20-1 with TRBJ2-3, with TRBD2 as a possible D gene (6 bases). Germline CDR1 and CDR2: DFQATT and SNEGSKA (reference sequence). The V end lost 7 bases, the J end lost 0 bases, and 20 bases lay between the germline ends. CDR3 length equals 16 residues. CDR3 DNA: TGCAGTGTGAACGGGATTCTAGCGCCCAGCACAGATACGCAGTATTTT. This sequence encodes CSVNGILAPSTDTQYF.

CDR3: CASSPPGQGNTEAFF. The CDR3 coding sequence is TGTGCCAGCAGTCCCCCGGGACAGGGGAACACTGAAGCTTTCTTT. The chain carries TRBV28 and TRBJ1-1, with 9 nucleotides matching TRBD1. The CDR3 sequence is 15 residues long. With V trimmed by 5 bases and J by 1 base, 5 bases remained unmatched. Germline CDR1 MDHEN, CDR2 SYDVKM. Combining the CDR3 with reference TRBV28 and TRBJ1-1 gives the whole variable domain DVKVTQSSRYLVKRTGEKVFLECVQDMDHENMFWYRQDPGLGLRLIYFSYDVKMKEKGDIPEGYSVSREKKERFSLILESASTNQTSMYLCASSPPGQGNTEAFFGQGTRLTVV.

This clonotype was picked up many times. This chain uses TRBV6-6 with TRBJ2-7; D is perhaps TRBD1 (6 bases). CDR3 length: 12 residues. V was pared by 6 bases and J by 6 bases, with 12 bases between. Germline V gene data show CDR1 as MNHNY and CDR2 as SVGAGI (reference sequence). This chain's CDR3 is CASSHNRAEQYV. The CDR3 DNA is TGTGCCAGCAGCCACAACAGGGCCGAGCAGTACGTC.

The V call is TRBV14, the J call TRBJ2-5; D may be TRBD1 or TRBD2 (5 bases each). Trimming removed 0 bases at V and 5 bases at J, with 16 bases between. Germline CDR1 reads SGHDN; CDR2 reads FVKESK. This CDR3 has 16 amino acids. The CDR3 loop is CASSQDFGTVGETQYF. DNA of the CDR3: TGTGCCAGCAGCCAAGATTTTGGGACCGTGGGGGAGACCCAGTACTTC.

This clonotype has just a few counts. The chain recombines TRBV11-2 with TRBJ2-1; TRBD2 might be the D (5 bases). From germline, CDR1 is SGHAT and CDR2 FQNNGV. The CDR3 sequence is 15 residues long. The V gene lost 5 bases and the J gene lost 7 bases, with 18 bases spanning the gap. This CDR3 is CASSPRRGSVNEQFF. The DNA of the CDR3 is TGTGCCAGCAGCCCCCGGAGAGGGTCCGTTAATGAGCAGTTCTTC.

This clonotype occurred many times. This chain links TRBV10-3 with TRBJ2-1; D uncertain. The CDR3 spans 14 residues. Trimming cost V 6 bases and J 3 bases, with 12 bases left between them. The V gene's germline CDR1 is ENHRY and CDR2 SYGVKD. The CDR3 spells CAISFDWGYNEQFF. CDR3 bases: TGTGCCATCAGCTTTGATTGGGGCTACAATGAGCAGTTCTTC.

About this clonotype itself: A clone one base away is much larger, so this may be a read error. V is TRBV7-2 and J is TRBJ2-7; 9 bases are a match to TRBD1. Per the germline V gene, CDR1 is SGHTA and CDR2 is FQGNSA. The CDR3 is 15 residues long. CDR3 sequence reads: CASSLEIRVTGGLGF. DNA for the CDR3: TGTGCCAGCAGCTTAGAAATTCGGGTAACAGGGGGCCTAGGCTTC. Supplemented by reference TRBV7-2 and TRBJ2-7, the full variable domain reads GAGVSQSPSNKVTEKGKDVELRCDPISGHTALYWYRQSLGQGLEFLIYFQGNSAPDKSGLPSDRFSAERTGGSVSTLTIQRTQQEDSAVYLCASSLEIRVTGGLGFGPGTRLTVT.

The chain couples TRBV6-1 to TRBJ2-2; no definite D call. Trimming removed 6 bases from V and 3 bases from J, with 11 bases in between. CDR1 is MNHNS and CDR2 is SASEGT in the germline V gene. The CDR3 contains 14 residues. The CDR3 region has the DNA TGTGCCAGCAGGCCCGGAGCAGACACCGGGGAGCTGTTTTTT. It is translated as CASRPGADTGELFF.

The V call is TRBV5-1, the J call TRBJ1-2, with a weak D call TRBD1 (5 bases). Germline CDR1 is SGHRS and CDR2 is YFSETQ. V lost 3 bases and J 4 bases, leaving 13 bases between the germline ends. This CDR3 region has 14 residues. Written as DNA, the CDR3 is TGCGCCAGCAGCTCCTCAGGGTTTAGCTATGGCTACACCTTC. Translated, it gives CASSSSGFSYGYTF. Variable domain in full (rest from reference TRBV5-1 and TRBJ1-2): KAGVTQTPRYLIKTRGQQVTLSCSPISGHRSVSWYQQTPGQGLQFLFEYFSETQRNKGNFPGRFSGRQFSNSRSEMNVSTLELGDSALYLCASSSSGFSYGYTFGSGTRLTVV.

Ten or more counts support this clonotype. The chain recombines TRBV4-2 with TRBJ2-7, with 7 bases that match TRBD2. Germline V gives CDR1 LGHNA, CDR2 YNFKEQ. CDR3 length equals 18 residues. The trim removed 0 bases at V and 5 bases at J, leaving 16 bases unmatched. The CDR3 here is CASSQDLFRAGADHEQYF. In DNA form, the CDR3 reads TGTGCCAGCAGCCAAGATCTCTTTAGGGCGGGAGCCGACCACGAGCAGTACTTC.

This clonotype was detected ten times or more. This chain uses TRBV20-1 with TRBJ2-1, with 8 bases identical to TRBD1. The CDR3 is 14 residues long. The germline V gene has CDR1 DFQATT and CDR2 SNEGSKA (reference sequence). The V segment lost 2 bases and the J segment 3 bases; nucleotides outside the gene matches: 3. The CDR3 protein is CSARQGAIYNEQFF. The CDR3 DNA reads as TGCAGTGCTAGACAGGGGGCGATCTACAATGAGCAGTTCTTC.

This chain joins TRBV3-1 and TRBJ2-7, with 8 bases aligning to TRBD1. The CDR3 has 15 amino acids. Germline values: CDR1 LGHDT, CDR2 YNNKEL (reference sequence). The J segment lost 1 base and the V segment lost 4 bases, leaving 6 bases of the junction unmatched. CDR3 region: CASSPIGTGSYEQYF. The CDR3 DNA follows: TGTGCCAGCAGCCCGATCGGGACAGGATCCTACGAGCAGTACTTC.

In its sample, this clonotype was seen many times. The chain employs TRBV5-1 and TRBJ1-2; D unclear. CDR1 SGHRS and CDR2 YFSETQ come from the germline V gene. Deletions cut 0 bases from V and 11 bases from J, with 14 bases between. This CDR3 has 13 residues. CDR3 nucleotides: TGCGCCAGCAGCTTGGACATAGCGTATGAGTACACCTTC. Protein product: CASSLDIAYEYTF.

This clonotype has ten or more counts. The V gene is TRBV12-3 or TRBV12-4, the J gene TRBJ2-7, with D tentatively TRBD1 (6 bases). The CDR3 is made up of 15 amino acids. V lost 6 bases to trimming and J lost 0 bases, with 15 bases between them. CDR3 protein: CASSRDRSFSYEQYF. For the CDR3, the DNA is TGTGCCAGCAGCCGCGACAGGTCCTTCTCCTACGAGCAGTACTTC.

The V and J genes are TRBV6-1 and TRBJ2-3; D remains ambiguous. Between the trimmed V and J ends, which lost 7 bases and 0 bases, there was a span of 17 bases. The CDR3 consists of 16 residues. Germline V gene data show CDR1 as MNHNS and CDR2 as SASEGT. CDR3 loop: CASIRRPVTSTDTQYF. The DNA for the CDR3 is TGTGCCAGCATCCGTCGCCCGGTTACTAGCACAGATACGCAGTATTTT.

This clonotype occurred many times. The rearrangement uses TRBV5-1 and TRBJ2-7, with 7 bases lining up with TRBD2. V gave up 4 bases and J gave up 3 bases; unmatched junction bases: 10. CDR3 size: 15 residues. CDR1 is SGHRS, CDR2 YFSETQ, per germline. The CDR3 DNA reads TGCGCCAGCAGCCTTTGGGAGGGACTGATCTACGAGCAGTACTTC. This encodes CASSLWEGLIYEQYF.

The table lists this clonotype with a few counts. The chain combines TRBV7-2 with TRBJ2-3; 7 nucleotides align to TRBD2. V was pared by 3 bases and J by 2 bases, with 11 bases of the junction left unmatched. The germline V gene has CDR1 SGHTA and CDR2 FQGNSA. The CDR3 consists of 17 residues. The CDR3 region is CASSFSITGTNTDTQYF. CDR3 bases: TGTGCCAGCAGCTTCTCCATAACCGGGACTAACACAGATACGCAGTATTTT.

The chain employs TRBV27 and TRBJ2-2; 9 positions match TRBD2. Germline trimming cut 4 bases from V and 7 bases from J; bases unmatched to any gene: 16. Germline CDR1 is MNHEY and CDR2 is SMNVEV (reference sequence). This CDR3 comprises 18 residues. CDR3 sequence: CASSSHFLAGPVSGELFF. CDR3 nucleotides: TGTGCCAGCAGTTCCCATTTCCTAGCGGGACCAGTTAGCGGGGAGCTGTTTTTT.

This clonotype came up a few times. The chain couples TRBV29-1 to TRBJ1-2; a possible D gene is TRBD1 (5 bases). This CDR3 is 13 amino acids long. V was shortened by 7 bases and J by 5 bases, with 17 bases between the two germline ends. Germline loops: CDR1 SQVTM, CDR2 ANQGSEA. The CDR3 nucleotides read TGCAGCGCTCAGTTGAAGGGGACTTATGGCTACACCTTC. Translation: CSAQLKGTYGYTF.

This clonotype was counted ten times or more. The genes are TRBV20-1 and TRBJ2-5, with 7 bases aligning to TRBD1. The germline V gene has CDR1 DFQATT and CDR2 SNEGSKA (reference sequence). Trimming at V came to 0 bases and at J to 2 bases, leaving 15 bases not matched to a gene. The CDR3 length is 18 residues. The chain's CDR3 is CSARDEHLGTVYQETQYF. Written as DNA, the CDR3 is TGCAGTGCTAGAGACGAACACTTGGGGACAGTGTATCAAGAGACCCAGTACTTC.

This clonotype showed up many times. The junction and the germline gene differ at one end; a read error may be behind it. The rearrangement uses TRBV12-3 or TRBV12-4 and TRBJ1-1; possibly TRBD1 for D (6 bases). This CDR3 spans 13 amino acids. The CDR3 loop reads CASSRDTNAEAFF. The CDR3 coding sequence is TGTGCCAGCAGTCGGGACACGAACGCTGAAGCTTTCTTT.

This clonotype was seen ten or more times. The rearrangement joins TRBV15 to TRBJ2-1; unclear D gene. This CDR3 region has 14 residues. Germline CDR1 reads LNHNV; CDR2 reads YYDKDF (reference sequence). Between the trimmed V and J ends, which lost 3 bases and 3 bases, there was a span of 9 bases. The CDR3 loop is CATSSKDFYNEQFF. The CDR3 coding sequence is TGTGCCACCAGCAGTAAAGACTTCTACAATGAGCAGTTCTTC.